This is a list of T cell receptor beta chains from one sample in a study of T cell repertoires in ileal Crohn's disease. Repertoires were generated with immunoSEQ multiplex PCR, while TCRdb's copy carries only in-frame clones and drops some. The table has 16,000 or so clones, about 80% seen once; the top ten hold approximately 4%. The sequenced material came from ileal tissue. These receptors were obtained from an adult with Crohn's disease. Each CDR3 is given with its conserved first and last residue. The order of the fields is D gene, V gene, clone size, CDR3 length, J gene, CDR3 DNA, CDR3 protein. D genes are given only for firm matches. Clone sizes are given selectively: once, few, many, or a class where the clone is expanded.

d_gene: -; v_gene: TRBV15; abundance: -; len: 15; j_gene: TRBJ2-3; CDR3nt: TGTGCCACCAGCAGAGTAGGCGGAGTTACAGATACGCAGTATTTT; CDR3aa: CATSRVGGVTDTQYF
d_gene: -; v_gene: TRBV15; abundance: -; len: 14; j_gene: TRBJ1-1; CDR3nt: TGTGCCACCAGCGCCCCGCTGGGGGGGACTGAAGCTTTCTTT; CDR3aa: CATSAPLGGTEAFF
d_gene: TRBD2; v_gene: TRBV11-3; abundance: -; len: 17; j_gene: TRBJ2-1; CDR3nt: TGTGCCAGCAGCTTAGGTCTGCTAGCGGGAGAATCAGATGAGCAGTTCTTC; CDR3aa: CASSLGLLAGESDEQFF
d_gene: TRBD2; v_gene: TRBV6-4; abundance: -; len: 14; j_gene: TRBJ2-3; CDR3nt: TGTGCCAGCAGTCCGGGACTACACTCAGATACGCAGTATTTT; CDR3aa: CASSPGLHSDTQYF
d_gene: TRBD1; v_gene: TRBV7-9; abundance: -; len: 14; j_gene: TRBJ1-1; CDR3nt: TGTGCCAGCAGCTTAGAGGGGGCAGGCACTGAAGCTTTCTTT; CDR3aa: CASSLEGAGTEAFF
d_gene: TRBD1; v_gene: TRBV6-5; abundance: -; len: 16; j_gene: TRBJ2-3; CDR3nt: TGTGCCAGCAGTTACTCACCGACAGGGCCCACAGATACGCAGTATTTT; CDR3aa: CASSYSPTGPTDTQYF
d_gene: TRBD2; v_gene: TRBV5-4; abundance: few; len: 15; j_gene: TRBJ2-3; CDR3nt: TGTGCCAGCAGCTTGGGTCGGGGGGGCACAGATACGCAGTATTTT; CDR3aa: CASSLGRGGTDTQYF
d_gene: TRBD1; v_gene: TRBV18; abundance: -; len: 16; j_gene: TRBJ2-4; CDR3nt: TGTGCCAGCTCACCAGCCCTTGACAGGGGCAAAAACATTCAGTACTTC; CDR3aa: CASSPALDRGKNIQYF
d_gene: TRBD1; v_gene: TRBV18; abundance: -; len: 15; j_gene: TRBJ1-1; CDR3nt: TGTGCCAGCTCACCTCCGACAGGGTGGAACACTGAAGCTTTCTTT; CDR3aa: CASSPPTGWNTEAFF
d_gene: TRBD2; v_gene: TRBV7-3; abundance: -; len: 15; j_gene: TRBJ2-3; CDR3nt: TGTGCCAGCAGCTCGACTAGCCCTTTTACAGATACGCAGTATTTT; CDR3aa: CASSSTSPFTDTQYF
d_gene: -; v_gene: TRBV19; abundance: medium-sized; len: 14; j_gene: TRBJ1-2; CDR3nt: TGTGCCAGTAGTACGATCGGGGGAGGGTATGGCTACACCTTC; CDR3aa: CASSTIGGGYGYTF
d_gene: -; v_gene: TRBV5-4; abundance: -; len: 16; j_gene: TRBJ1-6; CDR3nt: TGTGCCAGCAGCTCGCCCGGGACAAATTATAATTCACCCCTCCACTTT; CDR3aa: CASSSPGTNYNSPLHF
d_gene: -; v_gene: TRBV19; abundance: -; len: 14; j_gene: TRBJ1-1; CDR3nt: TGTGCCAGTAGTATCTTGGGGGCGGACACTGAAGCTTTCTTT; CDR3aa: CASSILGADTEAFF
d_gene: -; v_gene: TRBV5-4; abundance: -; len: 14; j_gene: TRBJ2-3; CDR3nt: TGTGCCAGCAGCTTTAGGGGAAGCACAGATACGCAGTATTTT; CDR3aa: CASSFRGSTDTQYF
d_gene: TRBD1; v_gene: TRBV10-3; abundance: -; len: 14; j_gene: TRBJ1-2; CDR3nt: TGTGCCATCAGTGGCCGGGACAGGGAGGCTGGCTACACCTTC; CDR3aa: CAISGRDREAGYTF
d_gene: -; v_gene: TRBV30; abundance: -; len: 13; j_gene: TRBJ1-5; CDR3nt: TGTGCCTGGAGTCAGGGGCGAAGTCAGCCCCAGCATTTT; CDR3aa: CAWSQGRSQPQHF
d_gene: TRBD2; v_gene: TRBV7-3; abundance: once; len: 17; j_gene: TRBJ2-3; CDR3nt: TGTGCCAGCAGCCACCTGACTAGCGGGGTTTCCACAGATACGCAGTATTTT; CDR3aa: CASSHLTSGVSTDTQYF
d_gene: TRBD1; v_gene: TRBV27; abundance: -; len: 14; j_gene: TRBJ1-4; CDR3nt: TGTGCCAGCAGACCCGGACAGGGGGGAGGAAAACTGTTTTTT; CDR3aa: CASRPGQGGGKLFF
d_gene: TRBD1; v_gene: TRBV6-1; abundance: -; len: 15; j_gene: TRBJ1-2; CDR3nt: TGTGCCAGCAGTGTAGGCGGGACAGGGGGCTTTGGCTACACCTTC; CDR3aa: CASSVGGTGGFGYTF
d_gene: -; v_gene: TRBV6-1; abundance: -; len: 15; j_gene: TRBJ2-3; CDR3nt: TGTGCCAGCCAAACTAGTCCAGCTAGCGCAGATACGCAGTATTTT; CDR3aa: CASQTSPASADTQYF
d_gene: TRBD1; v_gene: TRBV30; abundance: few; len: 19; j_gene: TRBJ2-3; CDR3nt: TGTGCCTGGAGTGCATTATTCACTCCGGGACAGGCTAGCACAGATACGCAGTATTTT; CDR3aa: CAWSALFTPGQASTDTQYF
d_gene: -; v_gene: TRBV9; abundance: -; len: 15; j_gene: TRBJ2-7; CDR3nt: TGTGCCAGCAGCCCAAGGGGTGTCGGTACCTACGAGCAGTACTTC; CDR3aa: CASSPRGVGTYEQYF
d_gene: -; v_gene: TRBV6-6; abundance: -; len: 16; j_gene: TRBJ1-2; CDR3nt: TGTGCCAGCAGTTACTCTGTTCGGTATCGATACTATGGCTACACCTTC; CDR3aa: CASSYSVRYRYYGYTF
d_gene: TRBD1; v_gene: TRBV5-1; abundance: -; len: 16; j_gene: TRBJ1-6; CDR3nt: TGCGCCAGCAGGCAGGGGACAGGTCGAGACAACTCACCCCTCCACTTT; CDR3aa: CASRQGTGRDNSPLHF
d_gene: TRBD2; v_gene: TRBV5-1; abundance: -; len: 17; j_gene: TRBJ2-3; CDR3nt: TGCGCCAGCAGCTTGGGACTAGCGGGAGCGACCACAGATACGCAGTATTTT; CDR3aa: CASSLGLAGATTDTQYF
d_gene: -; v_gene: TRBV7-2; abundance: -; len: 14; j_gene: TRBJ2-1; CDR3nt: TGTGCCAGCAGCGCTCAACCGACTAGCAATGAGCAGTTCTTC; CDR3aa: CASSAQPTSNEQFF
d_gene: -; v_gene: TRBV7-2; abundance: -; len: 13; j_gene: TRBJ2-1; CDR3nt: TGTGCCAGCAGCTCAGACAGAAACAATGAGCAGTTCTTC; CDR3aa: CASSSDRNNEQFF
d_gene: TRBD2; v_gene: TRBV30; abundance: -; len: 14; j_gene: TRBJ2-7; CDR3nt: TGTGCCTGGACCGCCGGGGGGAGCTCCTACGAGCAGTACTTC; CDR3aa: CAWTAGGSSYEQYF
d_gene: TRBD1; v_gene: TRBV5-1; abundance: -; len: 15; j_gene: TRBJ2-5; CDR3nt: TGCGCCAGCAGCCCAACGGGACAGGGGATCGAGACCCAGTACTTC; CDR3aa: CASSPTGQGIETQYF
d_gene: TRBD1; v_gene: TRBV14; abundance: -; len: 13; j_gene: TRBJ1-2; CDR3nt: TGTGCCAGCAGCCGACAGGGGTACTATGGCTACACCTTC; CDR3aa: CASSRQGYYGYTF
d_gene: -; v_gene: TRBV7-2; abundance: few; len: 15; j_gene: TRBJ2-5; CDR3nt: TGTGCCAGCAGCTTACTGGCTAGCGCTTGGGAGACCCAGTACTTC; CDR3aa: CASSLLASAWETQYF
d_gene: -; v_gene: TRBV25-1; abundance: -; len: 14; j_gene: TRBJ2-1; CDR3nt: TGTGCCAGCAGTGAATGGCGGAACGACAATGAGCAGTTCTTC; CDR3aa: CASSEWRNDNEQFF
d_gene: TRBD1; v_gene: TRBV30; abundance: once; len: 20; j_gene: TRBJ1-6; CDR3nt: TGTGCCTGGAGTGCACGGGGCAGGGGGCGTACAAGCTCCTATAATTCACCCCTCCACTTT; CDR3aa: CAWSARGRGRTSSYNSPLHF
d_gene: TRBD1; v_gene: TRBV7-2; abundance: -; len: 15; j_gene: TRBJ1-1; CDR3nt: TGTGCCACATCACGACAGGGCGTCGGGAACACTGAAGCTTTCTTT; CDR3aa: CATSRQGVGNTEAFF
d_gene: -; v_gene: TRBV5-1; abundance: -; len: 14; j_gene: TRBJ1-1; CDR3nt: TGCGCCAGCAGCTTGGTCCCGCCGGGAACTGAAGCTTTCTTT; CDR3aa: CASSLVPPGTEAFF
d_gene: -; v_gene: TRBV30; abundance: -; len: 17; j_gene: TRBJ1-4; CDR3nt: TGTGCCTGGAGGGGGGGGCAGGGTAAACAAACTAATGAAAAACTGTTTTTT; CDR3aa: CAWRGGQGKQTNEKLFF
d_gene: TRBD2; v_gene: TRBV7-9; abundance: -; len: 15; j_gene: TRBJ2-3; CDR3nt: TGTGCCAGCAGCTTTAGCGGGGGCCACCCGGATACGCAGTATTTT; CDR3aa: CASSFSGGHPDTQYF
d_gene: TRBD1; v_gene: TRBV27; abundance: -; len: 16; j_gene: TRBJ1-2; CDR3nt: TGTGCCAGCAGTCTAAAAGGACAGGGTAATAACTATGGCTACACCTTC; CDR3aa: CASSLKGQGNNYGYTF